Presented here are 4 T cell receptor beta chains from one specimen sequenced in a study of T cell responses to AZD1222 COVID-19 vaccine. Measured with immunoSEQ multiplex PCR; TCRdb has only the in-frame clones, and not every one. Of about 130,000 clones in the sample, over 80% were seen once. The sample in question was peripheral blood, obtained 28 days after the second AZD1222 dose. The receptors originated from an adult who received the AZD1222 COVID-19 vaccine.

This rearrangement joins TRBV12-3 or TRBV12-4 to TRBJ1-6; no clear D gene. V shed 7 bases and J shed 7 bases, with 11 bases lying between them. The CDR3 length is 13 residues. CDR3 nucleotides: TGTGCCAGCACGCTAAGGGCAAATTCACCCCTCCACTTT. Translated: CASTLRANSPLHF.

This sequence joins TRBV5-1 and TRBJ2-2, with 12 bases that match TRBD2. Germline V lookup: CDR1 SGHRS, CDR2 YFSETQ. V lost 2 bases, J lost 6 bases, and 5 bases stayed unmatched. The CDR3 is 16 amino acids. CDR3 region: CASSFASGGASGELFF. The CDR3 DNA is TGCGCCAGCAGCTTTGCTAGCGGGGGGGCCTCCGGGGAGCTGTTTTTT.

The genes are TRBV1 and TRBJ2-3; TRBD1 is the table's D call, not checked against the DNA. TRBV1 is marked as a pseudogene. The CDR3 has 17 amino acids. In DNA form, the CDR3 reads TGCACCAGCACTCTTCCGGGACAGGTAATGGAAACAGATACGCAGTATTTT. This codes for CTSTLPGQVMETDTQYF.

The rearrangement joins TRBV3-1 (or the pseudogene TRBV3-2) to TRBJ1-2; D might be TRBD1 (5 bases). Deletions cut 4 bases from V and 4 bases from J, with 10 bases between. This CDR3 has 13 residues. CDR1 is LGHDT, CDR2 YNNKEL, per germline (reference sequence). In DNA, the CDR3 is TGTGCCAGCAGCCCGGGACTGACCTATGGCTACACCTTC. Its translation: CASSPGLTYGYTF.